This T cell receptor beta chain was sequenced in a study of cytomegalovirus exposure and HLA in healthy donors. The PCR was carried out with 60 Vbeta primers and 13 Jbeta primers. The repertoire was sequenced with immunoSEQ multiplex PCR; TCRdb's copy has only in-frame clones and lacks some. The data hold 110,000 or so clones, with around 73% observed a single time. Comment on this clone: Its target is not known. Its ends do not fully match the called genes, so a read error is possible.

The CDR3 is 14 residues long. CDR1 is SEHNR, CDR2 FQNEAQ, per germline (reference sequence). General study points: Researchers reported that a few CMV-associated chains were confirmed in vitro as CMV antigen-specific.

This sequence joins TRBV7-9 and TRBJ1-5, with 8 bases identical to TRBD1. Sequenced: PBMCs. The receptor comes from a woman younger than 45 in good health and CMV-seropositive. CDR3: CSSSRGTGGQPQHF. The CDR3 DNA follows: TGTTCCAGCAGCCGAGGGACAGGCGGGCAGCCCCAGCATTTT.